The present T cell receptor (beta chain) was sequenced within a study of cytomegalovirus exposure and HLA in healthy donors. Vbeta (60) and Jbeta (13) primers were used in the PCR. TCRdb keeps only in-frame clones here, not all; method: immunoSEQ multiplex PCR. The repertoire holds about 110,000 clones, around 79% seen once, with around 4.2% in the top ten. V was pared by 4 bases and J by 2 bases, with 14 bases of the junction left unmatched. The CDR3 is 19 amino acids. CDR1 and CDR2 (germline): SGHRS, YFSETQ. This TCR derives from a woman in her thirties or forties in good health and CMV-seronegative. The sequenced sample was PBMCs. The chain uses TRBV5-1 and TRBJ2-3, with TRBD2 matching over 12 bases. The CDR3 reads CASSSGLAGTPKNTDTQYF. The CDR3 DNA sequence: TGCGCCAGCAGCAGCGGACTAGCGGGGACCCCTAAAAACACAGATACGCAGTATTTT.